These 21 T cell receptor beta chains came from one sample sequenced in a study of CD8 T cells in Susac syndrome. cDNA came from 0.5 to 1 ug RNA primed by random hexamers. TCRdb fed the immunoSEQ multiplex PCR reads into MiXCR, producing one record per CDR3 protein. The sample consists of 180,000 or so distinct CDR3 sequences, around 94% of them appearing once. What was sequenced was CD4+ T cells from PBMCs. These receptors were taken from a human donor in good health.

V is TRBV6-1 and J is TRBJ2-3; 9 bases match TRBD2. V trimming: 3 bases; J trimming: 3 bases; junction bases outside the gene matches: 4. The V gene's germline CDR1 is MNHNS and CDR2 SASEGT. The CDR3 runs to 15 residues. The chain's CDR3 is CASSDQRGVTDTQYF. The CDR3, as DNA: TGTGCCAGCAGTGATCAGCGGGGGGTTACAGATACGCAGTATTTT.

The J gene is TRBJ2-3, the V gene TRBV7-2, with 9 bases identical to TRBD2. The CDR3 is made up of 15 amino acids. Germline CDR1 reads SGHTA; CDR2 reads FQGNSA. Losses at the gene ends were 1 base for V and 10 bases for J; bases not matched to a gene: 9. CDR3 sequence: CASSLDRTSVSSQYF. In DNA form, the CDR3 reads TGTGCCAGCAGCTTAGACCGGACTAGCGTCTCTTCGCAGTATTTT.

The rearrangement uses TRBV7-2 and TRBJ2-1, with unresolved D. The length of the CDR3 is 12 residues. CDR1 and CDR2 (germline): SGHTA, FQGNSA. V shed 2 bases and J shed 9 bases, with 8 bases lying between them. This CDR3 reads CASSLWGFEQFF. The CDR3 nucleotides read TGTGCCAGCAGCTTATGGGGTTTTGAGCAGTTCTTC.

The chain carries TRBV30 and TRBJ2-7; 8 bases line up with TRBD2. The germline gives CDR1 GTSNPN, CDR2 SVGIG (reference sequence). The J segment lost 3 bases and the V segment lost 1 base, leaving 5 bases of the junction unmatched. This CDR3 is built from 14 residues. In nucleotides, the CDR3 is TGTGCCTGGAGTGAGGTAGCGGGGTTCTACGAGCAGTACTTC. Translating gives CAWSEVAGFYEQYF.

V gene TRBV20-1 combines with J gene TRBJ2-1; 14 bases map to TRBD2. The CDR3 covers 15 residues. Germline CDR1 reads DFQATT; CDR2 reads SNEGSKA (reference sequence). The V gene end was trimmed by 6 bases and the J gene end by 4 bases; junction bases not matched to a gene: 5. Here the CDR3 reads CSATGTSGGYNEQFF. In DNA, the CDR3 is TGCAGTGCGACCGGGACTAGCGGGGGTTACAATGAGCAGTTCTTC.

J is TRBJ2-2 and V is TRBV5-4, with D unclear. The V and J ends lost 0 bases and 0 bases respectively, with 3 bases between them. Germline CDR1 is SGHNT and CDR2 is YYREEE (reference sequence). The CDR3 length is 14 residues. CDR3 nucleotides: TGTGCCAGCAGCTTGGATGCGAACACCGGGGAGCTGTTTTTT. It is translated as CASSLDANTGELFF.

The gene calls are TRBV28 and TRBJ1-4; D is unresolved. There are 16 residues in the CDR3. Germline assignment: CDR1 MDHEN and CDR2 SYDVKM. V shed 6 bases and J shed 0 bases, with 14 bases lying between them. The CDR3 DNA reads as TGTGCCAGCAGCCCCCGCACCGGTACAACTAATGAAAAACTGTTTTTT. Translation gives CASSPRTGTTNEKLFF.

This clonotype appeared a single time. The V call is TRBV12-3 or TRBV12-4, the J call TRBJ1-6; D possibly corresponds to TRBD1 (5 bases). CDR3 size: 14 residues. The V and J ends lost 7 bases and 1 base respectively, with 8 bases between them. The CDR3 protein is CASKTGSYNSPLHF. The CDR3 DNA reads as TGTGCCAGCAAAACAGGATCCTATAATTCACCCCTCCACTTT.

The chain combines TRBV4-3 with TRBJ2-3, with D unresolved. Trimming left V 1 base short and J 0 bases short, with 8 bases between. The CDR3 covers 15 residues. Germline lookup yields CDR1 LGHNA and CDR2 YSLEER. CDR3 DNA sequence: TGCGCCAGCAGCCAAGGGGTGGGGAGCACAGATACGCAGTATTTT. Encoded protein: CASSQGVGSTDTQYF.

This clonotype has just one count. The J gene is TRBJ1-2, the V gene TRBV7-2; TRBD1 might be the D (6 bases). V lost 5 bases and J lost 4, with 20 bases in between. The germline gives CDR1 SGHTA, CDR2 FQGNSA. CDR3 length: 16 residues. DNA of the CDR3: TGTGCCAGCAGCCTTTTGGTGGGCAGGGGAAGCTATGGCTACACCTTC. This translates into CASSLLVGRGSYGYTF.

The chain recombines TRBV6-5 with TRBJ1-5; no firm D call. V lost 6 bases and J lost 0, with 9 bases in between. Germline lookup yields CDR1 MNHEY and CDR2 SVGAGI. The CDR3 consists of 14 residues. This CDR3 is CASSRTDSNQPQHF. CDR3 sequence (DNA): TGTGCCAGCAGCCGGACGGATAGCAATCAGCCCCAGCATTTT.

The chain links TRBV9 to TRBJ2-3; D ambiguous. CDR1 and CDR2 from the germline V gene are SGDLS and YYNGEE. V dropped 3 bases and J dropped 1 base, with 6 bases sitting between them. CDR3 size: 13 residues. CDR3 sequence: CASSGPRTDTQYF. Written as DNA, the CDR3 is TGTGCCAGCAGCGGTCCCCGCACAGATACGCAGTATTTT.

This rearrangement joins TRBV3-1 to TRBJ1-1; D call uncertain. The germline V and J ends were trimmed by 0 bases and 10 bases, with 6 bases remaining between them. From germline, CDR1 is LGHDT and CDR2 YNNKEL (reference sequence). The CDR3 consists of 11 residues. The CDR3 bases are TGTGCCAGCAGCCAAGAAGGCTCAGCTTTCTTT. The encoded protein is CASSQEGSAFF. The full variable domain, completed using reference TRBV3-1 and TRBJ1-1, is DTAVSQTPKYLVTQMGNDKSIKCEQNLGHDTMYWYKQDSKKFLKIMFSYNNKELIINETVPNRFSPKSPDKAHLNLHINSLELGDSAVYFCASSQEGSAFFGQGTRLTVV.

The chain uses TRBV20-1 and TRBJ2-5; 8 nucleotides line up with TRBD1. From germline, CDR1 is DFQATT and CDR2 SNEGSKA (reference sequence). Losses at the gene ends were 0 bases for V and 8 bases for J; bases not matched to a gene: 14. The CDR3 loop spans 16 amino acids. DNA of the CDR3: TGCAGTGCTAGAGATCTCGGGCAGGGGGCCTTGTTTACCCAGTACTTC. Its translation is CSARDLGQGALFTQYF.

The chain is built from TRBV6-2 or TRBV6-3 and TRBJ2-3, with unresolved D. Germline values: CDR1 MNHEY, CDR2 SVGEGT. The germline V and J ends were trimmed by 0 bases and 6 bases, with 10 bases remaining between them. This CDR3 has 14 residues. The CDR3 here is CASSYSGLGDTQYF. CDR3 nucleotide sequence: TGTGCCAGCAGTTACTCCGGGCTGGGGGATACGCAGTATTTT.

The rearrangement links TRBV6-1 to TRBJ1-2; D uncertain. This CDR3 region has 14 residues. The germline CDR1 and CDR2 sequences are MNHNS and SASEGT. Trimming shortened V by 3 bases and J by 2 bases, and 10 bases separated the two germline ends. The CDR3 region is CASSDWGSNYGYTF. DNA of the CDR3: TGTGCCAGCAGTGATTGGGGTTCCAACTATGGCTACACCTTC.

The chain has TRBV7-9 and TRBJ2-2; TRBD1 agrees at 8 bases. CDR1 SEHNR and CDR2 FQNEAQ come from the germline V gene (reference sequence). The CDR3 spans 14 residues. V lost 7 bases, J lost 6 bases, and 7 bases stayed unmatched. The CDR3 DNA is TGTGCCAGCACCCCTCAGGGGGCGTCCGGGGAGCTGTTTTTT. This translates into CASTPQGASGELFF.

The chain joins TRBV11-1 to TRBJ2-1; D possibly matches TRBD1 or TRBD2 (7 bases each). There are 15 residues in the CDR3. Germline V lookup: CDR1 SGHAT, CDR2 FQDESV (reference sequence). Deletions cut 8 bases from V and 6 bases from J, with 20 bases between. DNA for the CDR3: TGTGCCAGCGGCCCGGGAACAGGGGAGGGCAATGAGCAGTTCTTC. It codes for CASGPGTGEGNEQFF.

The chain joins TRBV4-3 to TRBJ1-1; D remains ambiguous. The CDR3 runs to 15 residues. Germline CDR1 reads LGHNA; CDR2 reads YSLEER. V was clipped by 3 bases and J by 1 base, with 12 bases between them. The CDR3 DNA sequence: TGCGCCAGCAGCCAGGGTGTTGGGAGGAACACTGAAGCTTTCTTT. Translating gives CASSQGVGRNTEAFF.

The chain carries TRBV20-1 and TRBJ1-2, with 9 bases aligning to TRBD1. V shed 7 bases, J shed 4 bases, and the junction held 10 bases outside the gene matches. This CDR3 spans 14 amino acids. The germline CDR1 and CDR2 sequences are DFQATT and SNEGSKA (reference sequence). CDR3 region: CSGSGQGTIYGYTF. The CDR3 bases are TGCAGTGGTAGCGGACAGGGGACGATCTATGGCTACACCTTC.

The DNA for the CDR3 is TGTGCCAGCAGTCGACTCCGGGACGAGCAGTACTTC. Its translation is CASSRLRDEQYF. The chain recombines TRBV6-2 or TRBV6-3 with TRBJ2-7; D is uncertain. The V end lost 5 bases, the J end lost 5 bases, and 10 bases lay between the germline ends. The CDR3 contains 12 residues. The germline V gene encodes CDR1 MNHEY and CDR2 SVGEGT.